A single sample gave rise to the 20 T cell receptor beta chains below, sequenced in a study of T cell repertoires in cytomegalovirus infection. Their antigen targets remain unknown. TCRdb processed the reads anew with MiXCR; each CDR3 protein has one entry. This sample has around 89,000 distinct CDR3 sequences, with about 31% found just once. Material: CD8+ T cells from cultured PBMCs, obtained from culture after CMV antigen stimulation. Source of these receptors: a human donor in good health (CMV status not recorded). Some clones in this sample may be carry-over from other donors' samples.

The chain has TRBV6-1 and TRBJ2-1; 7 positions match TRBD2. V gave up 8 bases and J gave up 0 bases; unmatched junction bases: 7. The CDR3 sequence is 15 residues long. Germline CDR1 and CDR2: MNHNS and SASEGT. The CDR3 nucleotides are TGTGCCAGCCGTCCTCGCGGGGGCTCCTACAATGAGCAGTTCTTC. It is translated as CASRPRGGSYNEQFF.

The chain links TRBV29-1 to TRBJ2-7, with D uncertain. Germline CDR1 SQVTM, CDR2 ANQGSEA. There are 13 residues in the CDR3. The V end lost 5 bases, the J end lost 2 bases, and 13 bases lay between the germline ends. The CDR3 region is CSVLIATTYEQYF. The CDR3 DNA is TGCAGCGTTCTAATTGCGACCACCTACGAGCAGTACTTC.

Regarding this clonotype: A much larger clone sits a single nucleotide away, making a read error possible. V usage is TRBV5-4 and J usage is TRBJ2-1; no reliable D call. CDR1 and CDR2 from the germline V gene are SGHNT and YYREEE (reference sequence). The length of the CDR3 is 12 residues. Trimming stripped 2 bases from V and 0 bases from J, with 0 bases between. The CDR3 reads CASSFSYNEQFF. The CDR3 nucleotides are TGTGCCAGCAGCTTCTCCTACAATGAGCAGTTCTTC.

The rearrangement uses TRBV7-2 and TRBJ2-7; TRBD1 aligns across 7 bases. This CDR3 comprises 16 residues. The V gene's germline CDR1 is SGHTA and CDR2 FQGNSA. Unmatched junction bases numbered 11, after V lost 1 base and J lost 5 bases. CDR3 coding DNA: TGTGCCAGCAGCTTAGGGGGCCGTTGGGACAGAGACGAGCAGTACTTC. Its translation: CASSLGGRWDRDEQYF.

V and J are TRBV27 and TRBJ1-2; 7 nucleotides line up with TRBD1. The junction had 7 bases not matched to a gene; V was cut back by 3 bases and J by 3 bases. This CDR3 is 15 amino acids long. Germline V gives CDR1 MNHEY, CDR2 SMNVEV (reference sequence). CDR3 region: CASSFSGGKYYGYTF. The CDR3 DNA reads TGTGCCAGCAGTTTTTCAGGGGGGAAATACTATGGCTACACCTTC.

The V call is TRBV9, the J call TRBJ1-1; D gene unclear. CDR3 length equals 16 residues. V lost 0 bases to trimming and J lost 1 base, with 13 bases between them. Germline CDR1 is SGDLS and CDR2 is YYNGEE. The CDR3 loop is CASSVDYFLGNTEAFF. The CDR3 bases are TGTGCCAGCAGCGTAGACTACTTCTTAGGGAACACTGAAGCTTTCTTT. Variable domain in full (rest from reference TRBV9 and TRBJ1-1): DSGVTQTPKHLITATGQRVTLRCSPRSGDLSVYWYQQSLDQGLQFLIQYYNGEERAKGNILERFSAQQFPDLHSELNLSSLELGDSALYFCASSVDYFLGNTEAFFGQGTRLTVV.

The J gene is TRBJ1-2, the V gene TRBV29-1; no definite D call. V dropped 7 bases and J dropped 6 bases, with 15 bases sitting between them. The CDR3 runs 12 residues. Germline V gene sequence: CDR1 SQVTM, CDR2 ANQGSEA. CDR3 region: CSAYPVEDGYTF. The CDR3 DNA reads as TGCAGCGCCTACCCCGTCGAGGATGGCTACACCTTC.

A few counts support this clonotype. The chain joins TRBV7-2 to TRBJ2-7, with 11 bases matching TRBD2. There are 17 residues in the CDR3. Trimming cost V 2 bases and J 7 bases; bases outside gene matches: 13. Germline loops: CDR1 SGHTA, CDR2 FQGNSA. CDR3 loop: CASSLSSASGGRPEQYF. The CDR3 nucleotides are TGTGCCAGCAGCTTAAGTTCCGCTAGCGGGGGGCGCCCAGAGCAGTACTTC.

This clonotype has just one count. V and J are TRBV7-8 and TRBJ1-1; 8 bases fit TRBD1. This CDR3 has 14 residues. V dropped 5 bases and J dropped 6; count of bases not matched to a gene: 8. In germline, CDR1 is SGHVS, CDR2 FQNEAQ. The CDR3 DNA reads TGTGCCAGCAGCCCCCTGACAGGGGACCCTGAAGCTTTCTTT. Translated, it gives CASSPLTGDPEAFF.

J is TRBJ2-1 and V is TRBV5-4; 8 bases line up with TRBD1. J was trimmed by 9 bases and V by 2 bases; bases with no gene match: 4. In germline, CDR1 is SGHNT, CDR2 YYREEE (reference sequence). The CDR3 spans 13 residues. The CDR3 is CASSFQGAGEQFF. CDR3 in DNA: TGTGCCAGCAGCTTTCAGGGGGCGGGTGAGCAGTTCTTC.

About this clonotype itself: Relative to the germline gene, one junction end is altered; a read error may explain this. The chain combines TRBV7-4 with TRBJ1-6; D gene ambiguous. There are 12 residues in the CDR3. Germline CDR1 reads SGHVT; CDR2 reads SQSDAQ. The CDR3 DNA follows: TGTGCCAGCACCGGATGGAATTTACCCCTCCACTTT. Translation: CASTGWNLPLHF.

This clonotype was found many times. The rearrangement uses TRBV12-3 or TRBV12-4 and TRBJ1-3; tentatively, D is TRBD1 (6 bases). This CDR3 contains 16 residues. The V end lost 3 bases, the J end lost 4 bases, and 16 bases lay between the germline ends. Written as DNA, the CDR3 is TGTGCCAGCAGTTTCTCTCCGGGGGCAACAGGAAACACCATATATTTT. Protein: CASSFSPGATGNTIYF.

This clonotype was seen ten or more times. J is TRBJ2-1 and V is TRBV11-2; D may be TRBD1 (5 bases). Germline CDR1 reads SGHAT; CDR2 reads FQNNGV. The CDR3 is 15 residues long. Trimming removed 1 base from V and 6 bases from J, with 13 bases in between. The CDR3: CASSLVGLGPNEQFF. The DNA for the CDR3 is TGTGCCAGCAGCTTAGTAGGGCTGGGGCCCAATGAGCAGTTCTTC.

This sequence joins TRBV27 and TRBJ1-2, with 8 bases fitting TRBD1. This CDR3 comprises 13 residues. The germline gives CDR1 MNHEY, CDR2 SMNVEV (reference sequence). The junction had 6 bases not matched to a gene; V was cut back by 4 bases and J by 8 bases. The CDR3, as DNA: TGTGCCAGCAGTTCCCAGGGGGCGGTGGGCTACACCTTC. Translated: CASSSQGAVGYTF.

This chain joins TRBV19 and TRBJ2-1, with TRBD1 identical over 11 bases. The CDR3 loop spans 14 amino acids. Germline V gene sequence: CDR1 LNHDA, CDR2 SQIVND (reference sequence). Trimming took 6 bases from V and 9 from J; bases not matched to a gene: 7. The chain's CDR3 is CASSTRTGGGEQFF. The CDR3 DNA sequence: TGTGCCAGTAGCACCAGGACAGGGGGCGGTGAGCAGTTCTTC.

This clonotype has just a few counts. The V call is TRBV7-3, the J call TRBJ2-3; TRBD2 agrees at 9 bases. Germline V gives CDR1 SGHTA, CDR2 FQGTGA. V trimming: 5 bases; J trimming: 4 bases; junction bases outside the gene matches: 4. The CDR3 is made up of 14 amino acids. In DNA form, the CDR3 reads TGTGCCAGCAGCCGCGGGGGGGGGGCAGATACGCAGTATTTT. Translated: CASSRGGGADTQYF.

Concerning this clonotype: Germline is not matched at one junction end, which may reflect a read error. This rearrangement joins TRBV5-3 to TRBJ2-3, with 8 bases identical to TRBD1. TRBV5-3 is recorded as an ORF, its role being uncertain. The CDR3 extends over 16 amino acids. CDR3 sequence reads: CASSLQGESRTDTQYF. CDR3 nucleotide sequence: TGTGCCAGCAGCTTACAGGGGGAATCACGCACAGATACGCAGTATTTT.

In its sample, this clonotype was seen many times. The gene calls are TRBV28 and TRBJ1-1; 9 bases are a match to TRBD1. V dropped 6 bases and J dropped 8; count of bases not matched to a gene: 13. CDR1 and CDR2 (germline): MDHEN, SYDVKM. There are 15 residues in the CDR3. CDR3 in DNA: TGTGCCAGCAGCCTAACTTCCGGGACAGGGCCCGAAGCTTTCTTT. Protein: CASSLTSGTGPEAFF.

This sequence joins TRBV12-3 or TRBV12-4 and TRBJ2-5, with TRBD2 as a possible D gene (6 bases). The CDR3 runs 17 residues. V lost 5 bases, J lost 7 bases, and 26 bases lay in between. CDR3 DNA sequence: TGTGCCAGCAGTCTATCCTTAGACGGGACTTTCGAGGGGACCCAGTACTTC. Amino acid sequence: CASSLSLDGTFEGTQYF.

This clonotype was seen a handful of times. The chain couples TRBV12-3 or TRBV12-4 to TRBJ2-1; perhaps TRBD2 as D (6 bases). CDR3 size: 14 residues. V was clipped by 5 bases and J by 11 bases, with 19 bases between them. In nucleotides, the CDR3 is TGTGCCAGCAGTACCGGGACTGAGCCGTCCCAGCAGTTCTTC. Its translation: CASSTGTEPSQQFF.